This TCR beta chain is from a study of blood T cells in healthy people across ages. Then a second PCR, running roughly 7 to 11 cycles, was carried out with a sample-barcoded 5' primer and a J-beta primer mix. From the 5' RACE reads, TCRdb called clonotypes with MiXCR, one entry per CDR3 protein. The repertoire holds around 990,000 distinct CDR3 sequences, with under 30% as singletons. The germline CDR1 and CDR2 sequences are PRHDT and FYEKMQ (reference sequence). V was pared by 5 bases and J by 0 bases, with 6 bases of the junction left unmatched. The CDR3 runs 15 residues. This clonotype was seen repeatedly, ten times or more. These data also featured in a second study, about T cells of mothers and their children. From that paper: During the second PCR, the M1S primer introduced sample barcodes along with 2-4 random nucleotides.

The specimen sequenced was blood. The rearrangement uses TRBV13 and TRBJ1-1; 7 bases map to TRBD1. The sequence came from a girl aged 2-10 years in good health. The CDR3 protein is CASSPRQGMNTEAFF. For the CDR3, the DNA is TGTGCCAGCAGCCCGAGACAGGGTATGAACACTGAAGCTTTCTTT.